A single sample gave rise to the 7 T cell receptor beta chains below, sequenced in a study of Graves' ophthalmopathy and Graves' hyperthyroidism. Amplification from RNA transcripts yielded the TCR beta CDR3 regions. Second-round multiplex PCR followed a first-round RT-PCR using HTBI primers. From the multiplex PCR reads, TCRdb called clonotypes with MiXCR, one entry per CDR3 protein. This table has about 1.1 million distinct CDR3 sequences, roughly 35% appearing once. The source material was peripheral blood or thyroid tissue (not recorded which). These receptors were taken from an adult man with Graves' hyperthyroidism.

This clonotype has a count of ten or more. The chain is built from TRBV19 and TRBJ2-5; possible D gene TRBD2, 6 bases. Trimming stripped 4 bases from V and 2 bases from J, with 17 bases between. This CDR3 has 16 residues. Germline loops: CDR1 LNHDA, CDR2 SQIVND (reference sequence). CDR3 in amino acids: CASSNLWLAGQETQYF. The CDR3, as DNA: TGTGCCAGTAGTAATCTCTGGCTGGCGGGGCAAGAGACCCAGTACTTC. The whole variable domain, filled in from reference TRBV19 and TRBJ2-5, reads DGGITQSPKYLFRKEGQNVTLSCEQNLNHDAMYWYRQDPGQGLRLIYYSQIVNDFQKGDIAEGYSVSREKKESFPLTVTSAQKNPTAFYLCASSNLWLAGQETQYFGPGTRLLVL.

This clonotype appeared a few times. The chain uses TRBV7-2 and TRBJ2-7; 7 bases match TRBD2. V was pared by 3 bases and J by 7 bases, with 12 bases of the junction left unmatched. The length of the CDR3 is 15 residues. Germline loops: CDR1 SGHTA, CDR2 FQGNSA. The chain's CDR3 is CASSFRGGSSGEQYF. CDR3 in DNA: TGTGCCAGCAGCTTCCGGGGCGGGAGCTCGGGAGAGCAGTACTTC.

This clonotype was found a few times. The rearrangement uses TRBV6-5 and TRBJ1-1; D might be TRBD1 (5 bases). Trimming removed 2 bases at V and 4 bases at J, with 14 bases between. In germline, CDR1 is MNHEY, CDR2 SVGAGI. The CDR3 is 15 residues long. The CDR3 coding sequence is TGTGCCAGCAGTTACAACCAGGGTGACGGCACTGAAGCTTTCTTT. The encoded protein is CASSYNQGDGTEAFF.

This rearrangement joins TRBV6-1 to TRBJ1-2; D is perhaps TRBD1 (6 bases). The CDR3 consists of 14 residues. CDR1 is MNHNS and CDR2 is SASEGT in the germline V gene. Trimming stripped 5 bases from V and 0 bases from J, with 10 bases between. The CDR3 DNA reads as TGTGCCAGCAGTTCGACAGGAGCTAACTATGGCTACACCTTC. It specifies CASSSTGANYGYTF.

In its sample, this clonotype was seen a few times. This rearrangement joins TRBV14 to TRBJ2-7; 9 bases map to TRBD2. The CDR3 extends over 15 amino acids. Germline V gene data show CDR1 as SGHDN and CDR2 as FVKESK. The J segment lost 3 bases and the V segment lost 0 bases, leaving 3 bases of the junction unmatched. The CDR3 nucleotides are TGTGCCAGCAGCCAAGATTCTAGCGGGGTCTACGAGCAGTACTTC. It translates to CASSQDSSGVYEQYF.

V and J are TRBV7-8 and TRBJ1-6; no definite D call. Per the germline V gene, CDR1 is SGHVS and CDR2 is FQNEAQ. The V end was cut by 6 bases, the J end by 0 bases, with 12 bases between. This CDR3 is 16 amino acids long. CDR3 DNA: TGTGCCAGCAGAGAGACGGTCAGCTCCTATAATTCACCCCTCCACTTT. This gives the protein CASRETVSSYNSPLHF.

V is TRBV12-3 or TRBV12-4 and J is TRBJ1-1; D gene uncertain. The germline V and J ends were trimmed by 10 bases and 0 bases, with 15 bases remaining between them. The CDR3 extends over 14 amino acids. CDR3 amino acids: CATVLWPMNTEAFF. DNA for the CDR3: TGTGCCACGGTCTTATGGCCCATGAACACTGAAGCTTTCTTT.